The sequence of this TCR beta chain was determined in a study of blood T cell repertoires in COVID-19. About the study: Sites across the United States, Italy and Spain contributed samples from acute and convalescent COVID-19. Sources were T cells, B-cell-depleted T cells, or PBMCs; the material itself was cDNA or gDNA.

Measured with immunoSEQ multiplex PCR; TCRdb has only the in-frame clones, and not every one. The sample gives roughly 280,000 clones, 88% of which show up once; roughly 12% is in the top ten. This clone was counted between two and nine times. Germline CDR1 is MDHEN and CDR2 is SYDVKM. The CDR3 is 15 residues long. V was trimmed by 7 bases and J by 7 bases, leaving 17 bases between them. Seattle's enrolled individuals joined amid active infection and were then monitored longitudinally. The chain carries TRBV28 and TRBJ1-6, with D perhaps TRBD1 (6 bases). What was sequenced was peripheral blood. This clonotype originated in a woman in her twenties or thirties with COVID-19, enrolled during active disease. The CDR3 sequence: CASTKSGTRNSPLHF. For the CDR3, the DNA is TGTGCCAGCACCAAAAGTGGGACACGGAATTCACCCCTCCACTTT.